The 15 T cell receptor beta chains presented below share a single source sample, sequenced in a study of OX40 agonist ivuxolimab in advanced cancers. Profiling relied on immunoSEQ multiplex PCR, and the TCRdb table lists in-frame clones only, not all of them. This table has fewer than 85,000 clones, 65% to 90% appearing once. This sample comprised CD4+ or CD8+ T cells sorted from blood, obtained in a trial of the OX40 agonist ivuxolimab. The receptor set was obtained from an adult with an advanced solid tumor such as melanoma, head and neck, liver or kidney cancer.

The rearrangement joins TRBV7-2 to TRBJ1-4, with 9 bases identical to TRBD1. V lost 5 bases, J lost 8 bases, and 9 bases stayed unmatched. The CDR3 is made up of 15 amino acids. Germline CDR1 reads SGHTA; CDR2 reads FQGNSA. The CDR3 protein is CASSTRTGEGEKLFF. In DNA, the CDR3 is TGTGCCAGCAGCACCCGGACAGGGGAGGGAGAAAAACTGTTTTTT.

This clone is a singleton in its sample. This sequence joins TRBV7-2 and TRBJ1-5; unclear D gene. The V end lost 0 bases, the J end lost 12 bases, and 9 bases lay between the germline ends. This CDR3 comprises 12 residues. Germline CDR1 and CDR2: SGHTA and FQGNSA. Here the CDR3 reads CASSLAIGVQHF. In nucleotides, the CDR3 is TGTGCCAGCAGCTTAGCGATTGGGGTCCAGCATTTT.

The chain links TRBV18 to TRBJ2-3; no reliable D call. CDR1 KGHSH and CDR2 LQKENI come from the germline V gene. CDR3 length: 16 residues. Trimming pared 0 bases from V and 1 base from J, leaving 11 bases between. As DNA, the CDR3 is TGTGCCAGCTCACCACCGGTGCCTTGGGGCACAGATACGCAGTATTTT. It is translated as CASSPPVPWGTDTQYF.

V is TRBV28 and J is TRBJ2-1, with 10 bases identical to TRBD2. J gave up 9 bases and V 3 bases, and 14 bases lay outside the gene matches. This CDR3 spans 17 amino acids. CDR1 is MDHEN and CDR2 is SYDVKM in the germline V gene. This CDR3 reads CASSLASGGAFFTEQFF. CDR3 bases: TGTGCCAGCAGTTTGGCCAGCGGGGGGGCTTTTTTCACTGAGCAGTTCTTC.

The chain carries TRBV7-3 and TRBJ2-3; D is perhaps TRBD1 (6 bases). Deletions cut 1 base from V and 1 base from J, with 12 bases between. In germline, CDR1 is SGHTA, CDR2 FQGTGA. The CDR3 sequence is 16 residues long. CDR3 in amino acids: CASSLIGDTGTDTQYF. In DNA form, the CDR3 reads TGTGCCAGCAGCTTAATTGGGGACACCGGCACAGATACGCAGTATTTT.

The rearrangement joins TRBV28 to TRBJ2-7; no firm D call. Germline CDR1 is MDHEN and CDR2 is SYDVKM. V was cut by 3 bases and J by 4 bases, with 13 bases left in between. This CDR3 region has 14 residues. The CDR3 loop reads CASSFAGNSYEQYF. CDR3 nucleotide sequence: TGTGCCAGCAGTTTTGCTGGGAATTCATACGAGCAGTACTTC.

The rearrangement joins TRBV27 to TRBJ1-2, with TRBD1 identical over 9 bases. The CDR3 has 14 amino acids. The germline gives CDR1 MNHEY, CDR2 SMNVEV (reference sequence). J lost 8 bases, V lost 5 bases, and 9 bases had no gene match. The CDR3: CASSPGQGEGGYTF. CDR3 in DNA: TGTGCCAGCAGTCCGGGACAGGGCGAAGGGGGCTACACCTTC.

The genes are TRBV5-6 and TRBJ1-5, with 7 nucleotides matching TRBD1. V was pared by 2 bases and J by 1 base, with 9 bases of the junction left unmatched. Looked up from germline, CDR1 is SGHDT and CDR2 is YYEEEE. The CDR3 is 17 residues long. For the CDR3, the DNA is TGTGCCAGCAGCTTATATGACAGGGATTCCAGCAATCAGCCCCAGCATTTT. Encoded protein: CASSLYDRDSSNQPQHF.

The chain is built from TRBV28 and TRBJ1-4, with no clear D. The CDR3 runs 17 residues. Per germline, CDR1 MDHEN and CDR2 SYDVKM. V gave up 3 bases and J gave up 4 bases, with 18 bases separating them. CDR3 residues: CASSFPGYKLGNEKLFF. As DNA, the CDR3 is TGTGCCAGCAGTTTTCCGGGCTACAAGCTCGGTAATGAAAAACTGTTTTTT.

This chain uses TRBV5-1 with TRBJ2-3; TRBD1 matches 9 bases. CDR3 length equals 16 residues. CDR1 is SGHRS, CDR2 YFSETQ, per germline. V was pared by 3 bases and J by 6 bases, with 11 bases of the junction left unmatched. The CDR3 DNA sequence: TGCGCCAGCAGCTCCGGAACGGGACAGGGTGTGGATACGCAGTATTTT. This translates into CASSSGTGQGVDTQYF.

This clone has a single count. The chain employs TRBV5-5 and TRBJ1-1; maybe TRBD1 (6 bases). Germline-derived CDR1 and CDR2 are SGHKS and YYEKEE (reference sequence). Trimming cost V 2 bases and J 2 bases, with 16 bases left between them. The CDR3 has 16 residues. Here the CDR3 DNA reads TGTGCCAGCAGCTTTACCGGCGGCAGGGGAAACACTGAAGCTTTCTTT. This codes for CASSFTGGRGNTEAFF.

The genes are TRBV28 and TRBJ2-5; possibly TRBD1 for D (8 bases). From germline, CDR1 is MDHEN and CDR2 SYDVKM. V gave up 5 bases and J gave up 5 bases, with 18 bases separating them. This CDR3 has 15 amino acids. The CDR3 sequence: CASSIQGGRRETQYF. The CDR3 DNA reads as TGTGCCAGCAGTATACAGGGGGGGAGGCGCGAGACCCAGTACTTC.

V gene TRBV4-3 combines with J gene TRBJ1-6; D gene ambiguous. Per germline, CDR1 LGHNA and CDR2 YSLEER. Trimming pared 1 base from V and 8 bases from J, leaving 12 bases between. The CDR3 is made up of 15 amino acids. The CDR3 sequence: CASSQVQDGDSPLHF. CDR3 nucleotides: TGCGCCAGCAGCCAAGTGCAGGACGGGGATTCACCCCTCCACTTT.

This chain joins TRBV2 and TRBJ1-1, with unresolved D. Germline values: CDR1 SNHLY, CDR2 FYNNEI. The CDR3 is made up of 13 amino acids. V was clipped by 4 bases and J by 0 bases, with 6 bases between them. CDR3 sequence: CASSGVLNTEAFF. The CDR3 nucleotides are TGTGCCAGCAGTGGGGTACTGAACACTGAAGCTTTCTTT.

The V call is TRBV6-1, the J call TRBJ2-1, with no clear D. The germline V and J ends were trimmed by 8 bases and 5 bases, with 7 bases remaining between them. From germline, CDR1 is MNHNS and CDR2 SASEGT. This CDR3 region has 11 residues. CDR3 sequence reads: CASVRDNEQFF. CDR3 coding DNA: TGTGCCAGCGTACGGGACAATGAGCAGTTCTTC.